The present T cell receptor beta chain was sequenced within a study of blood T cell repertoires in COVID-19. Looked up from germline, CDR1 is LNHNV and CDR2 is YYDKDF (reference sequence). Trimming removed 0 bases from V and 3 bases from J, with 6 bases in between. CDR3 length equals 14 residues. Produced via immunoSEQ multiplex PCR; TCRdb's table is partial and in-frame only. The repertoire includes 250,000 to 300,000 clones, approximately 90% of them detected once, and 1% to 1.5% sits in the top ten. This TCR was recovered from a human donor in a cohort exposed to, infected with or recovered from COVID-19 (not recorded which). The donor label of this sample is uncertain. Sample: PBMCs or T cells enriched from blood (not recorded which). This rearrangement joins TRBV15 to TRBJ1-5, with D possibly matching TRBD1 (5 bases). CDR3 nucleotide sequence: TGTGCCACCAGCAGAGAACAGGACAATCAGCCCCAGCATTTT. Protein product: CATSREQDNQPQHF. Using reference TRBV15 and TRBJ1-5 for the parts outside the CDR3, the full variable domain is DAMVIQNPRYQVTQFGKPVTLSCSQTLNHNVMYWYQQKSSQAPKLLFHYYDKDFNNEADTPDNFQSRRPNTSFCFLDIRSPGLGDTAMYLCATSREQDNQPQHFGDGTRLSIL.